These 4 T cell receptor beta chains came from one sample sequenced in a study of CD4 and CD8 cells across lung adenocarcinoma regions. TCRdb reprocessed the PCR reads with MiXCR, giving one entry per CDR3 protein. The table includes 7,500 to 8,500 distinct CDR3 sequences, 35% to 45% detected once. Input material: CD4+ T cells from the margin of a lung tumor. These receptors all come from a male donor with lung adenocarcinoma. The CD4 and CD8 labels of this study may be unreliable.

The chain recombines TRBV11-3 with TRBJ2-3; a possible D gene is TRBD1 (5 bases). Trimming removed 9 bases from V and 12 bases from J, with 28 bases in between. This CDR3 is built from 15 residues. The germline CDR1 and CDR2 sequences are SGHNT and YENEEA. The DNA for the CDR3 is TGTGCCAGGGGCTTAGGGGTAGGAGACACAGAGACCCAGTATTTT. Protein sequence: CARGLGVGDTETQYF.

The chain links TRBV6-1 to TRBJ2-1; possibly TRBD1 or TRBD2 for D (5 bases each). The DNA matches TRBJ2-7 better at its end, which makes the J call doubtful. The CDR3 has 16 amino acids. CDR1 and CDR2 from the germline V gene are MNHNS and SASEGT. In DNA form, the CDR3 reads TGTGCCAGCAGTGAAGCCGGGACGGCCAGCTCCTACGAGCAGTACTTC. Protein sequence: CASSEAGTASSYEQYF.

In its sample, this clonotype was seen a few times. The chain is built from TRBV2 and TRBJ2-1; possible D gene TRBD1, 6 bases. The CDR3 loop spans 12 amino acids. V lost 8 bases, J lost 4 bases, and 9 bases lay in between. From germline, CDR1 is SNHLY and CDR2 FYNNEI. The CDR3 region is CASYRAYNEQFF. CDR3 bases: TGTGCCAGCTACAGGGCTTACAATGAGCAGTTCTTC.

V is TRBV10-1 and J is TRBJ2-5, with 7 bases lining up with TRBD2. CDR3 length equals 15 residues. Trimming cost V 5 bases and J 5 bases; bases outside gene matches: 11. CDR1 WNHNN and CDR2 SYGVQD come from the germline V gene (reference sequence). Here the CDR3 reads CASSQGLADVETQYF. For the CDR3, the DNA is TGCGCCAGCAGTCAAGGGCTAGCGGACGTGGAGACCCAGTACTTC.